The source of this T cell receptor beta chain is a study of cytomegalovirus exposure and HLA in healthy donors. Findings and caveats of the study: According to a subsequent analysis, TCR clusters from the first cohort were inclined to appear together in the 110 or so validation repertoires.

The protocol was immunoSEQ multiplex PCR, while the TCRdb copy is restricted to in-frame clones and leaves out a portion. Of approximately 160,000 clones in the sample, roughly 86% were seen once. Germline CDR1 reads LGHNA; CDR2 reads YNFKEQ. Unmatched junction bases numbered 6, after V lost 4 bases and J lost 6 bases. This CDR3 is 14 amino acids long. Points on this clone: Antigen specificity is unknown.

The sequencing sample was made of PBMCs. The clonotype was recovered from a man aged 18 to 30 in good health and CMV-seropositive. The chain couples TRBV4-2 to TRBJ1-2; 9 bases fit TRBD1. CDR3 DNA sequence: TGTGCCAGCAGCCCGGACAGGGGAAGTCATGGCTACACCTTC. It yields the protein CASSPDRGSHGYTF.